These 23 T cell receptor beta chains share one sample of origin, sequenced in a study of blood T cell repertoires in COVID-19 (dated by TCRdb to 2018 to 2020). Receptor libraries were prepared by the immunoSEQ multiplex PCR assay. Sourced from immuneACCESS, this table was stored by TCRdb with only in-frame sequences that have V and J called. A share of the clones is absent; for the studies checked, an unresolved V gene accounts for under half, and the remainder has no known explanation. For this sample there are around 300,000 clones; about 86% appear just once. Clones ranked in the top ten supply about an eighth of the sample. The specimen sequenced was peripheral blood. Receptors originate from a woman aged 70-85 years with COVID-19, enrolled during active disease.

The J gene is TRBJ2-2, the V gene TRBV12-3 or TRBV12-4; D is unclear. The CDR3 consists of 11 residues. The V end lost 5 bases, the J end lost 9 bases, and 7 bases lay between the germline ends. CDR3 coding DNA: TGTGCCAGCAGTGTTCTCTGGGAGCTGTTTTTT. Translated, it gives CASSVLWELFF.

This clone was seen a handful of times. The chain has TRBV24-1 and TRBJ1-5, with D perhaps matching TRBD1 (5 bases). Trimming pared 5 bases from V and 2 bases from J, leaving 6 bases between. The CDR3 runs 13 residues. From germline, CDR1 is KGHDR and CDR2 SFDVKD. The CDR3 here is CATSGGGNQPQHF. CDR3 coding DNA: TGTGCCACCAGTGGGGGGGGCAATCAGCCCCAGCATTTT.

The chain carries TRBV6-1 and TRBJ2-7; TRBD1 is a possible D gene (5 bases). Germline assignment: CDR1 MNHNS and CDR2 SASEGT. With 1 base removed from V and 2 bases from J, the gap between germline ends came to 12 bases. The CDR3 length is 15 residues. DNA of the CDR3: TGTGCCAGCAGTGAAGGAGCAGGGTTTGCCTACGAGCAGTACTTC. Its translation: CASSEGAGFAYEQYF.

DNA for the CDR3: TGTGCCAGCAGTTCTACCTCGACAGCAAAAGAGACCCAGTACTTC. As protein: CASSSTSTAKETQYF. The gene calls are TRBV6-5 and TRBJ2-5; possible D gene TRBD1, 5 bases. V lost 4 bases to trimming and J lost 3 bases, with 15 bases between them. The CDR3 is made up of 15 amino acids. Looked up from germline, CDR1 is MNHEY and CDR2 is SVGAGI.

The V and J genes are TRBV2 and TRBJ1-2, with TRBD1 matching 9 bases. With 7 bases clipped from V and 7 bases from J, the junction kept 4 bases outside the gene matches. The CDR3 totals 12 residues. Germline V gives CDR1 SNHLY, CDR2 FYNNEI. CDR3 nucleotide sequence: TGTGCCAGCAAAGGGACAGGGAGTGGCTACACCTTC. Translating it yields CASKGTGSGYTF. The variable domain in full, with the rest retrieved from reference TRBV2 and TRBJ1-2, is EPEVTQTPSHQVTQMGQEVILRCVPISNHLYFYWYRQILGQKVEFLVSFYNNEISEKSEIFDDQFSVERPDGSNFTLKIRSTKLEDSAMYFCASKGTGSGYTFGSGTRLTVV.

CDR3 amino acids: CASSFPTSGLLNEQFF. In nucleotides, the CDR3 is TGCGCCAGCAGTTTCCCTACTAGCGGTCTACTCAATGAGCAGTTCTTC. This chain uses TRBV5-1 with TRBJ2-1, with 8 bases lining up with TRBD2. Per germline, CDR1 SGHRS and CDR2 YFSETQ. V dropped 5 bases and J dropped 6; count of bases not matched to a gene: 13. There are 16 residues in the CDR3.

This rearrangement joins TRBV28 to TRBJ1-4, with TRBD1 identical over 9 bases. J was trimmed by 0 bases and V by 2 bases; bases with no gene match: 7. The CDR3 runs to 18 residues. Per germline, CDR1 MDHEN and CDR2 SYDVKM. Here the CDR3 reads CASSLIGQGQTTNEKLFF. As DNA, the CDR3 is TGTGCCAGCAGTTTAATAGGACAGGGGCAAACAACTAATGAAAAACTGTTTTTT.

The chain uses TRBV5-4 and TRBJ2-5, with TRBD2 matching 13 bases. V was pared by 5 bases and J by 10 bases, with 11 bases of the junction left unmatched. CDR1 is SGHNT, CDR2 YYREEE, per germline (reference sequence). The CDR3 length is 15 residues. The CDR3 spells CASSSGTSGESGQYF. CDR3 coding DNA: TGTGCCAGCAGTTCCGGGACTAGCGGGGAAAGCGGCCAGTACTTC.

The J gene is TRBJ2-3, the V gene TRBV5-1, with 9 bases matching TRBD1. V dropped 4 bases and J dropped 3; count of bases not matched to a gene: 9. CDR3 length: 16 residues. The germline CDR1 and CDR2 sequences are SGHRS and YFSETQ. CDR3 residues: CASSDGRDRETDTQYF. The CDR3 DNA follows: TGCGCCAGCAGCGACGGAAGGGACAGGGAAACAGATACGCAGTATTTT.

CDR3 in DNA: TGCGCCAGCAGCCAAGGGGACAGGGCTTACAATGAGCAGTTCTTC. This translates into CASSQGDRAYNEQFF. The chain has TRBV4-3 and TRBJ2-1, with 9 positions matching TRBD1. V gave up 1 base and J gave up 4 bases; unmatched junction bases: 2. The CDR3 extends over 15 amino acids. Germline CDR1 reads LGHNA; CDR2 reads YSLEER.

V is TRBV4-1 and J is TRBJ2-5; D may be TRBD1 (5 bases). CDR3 size: 14 residues. Per the germline V gene, CDR1 is MGHRA and CDR2 is YSYEKL. The V gene lost 4 bases and the J gene lost 4 bases, with 13 bases spanning the gap. CDR3 in DNA: TGCGCCAGCAGCCCCAGTGGGCAGGGAGAGACCCAGTACTTC. Translation: CASSPSGQGETQYF.

This clone showed up just a few times. This chain links TRBV6-5 with TRBJ1-3, with no clear D. Looked up from germline, CDR1 is MNHEY and CDR2 is SVGAGI. The CDR3 spans 14 residues. V dropped 4 bases and J dropped 0 bases, with 7 bases sitting between them. The CDR3 spells CASSWTNSGNTIYF. The CDR3 DNA follows: TGTGCCAGCAGTTGGACTAACTCTGGAAACACCATATATTTT.

The chain is built from TRBV12-5 and TRBJ1-1; 11 nucleotides align to TRBD1. The CDR3 runs to 16 residues. V dropped 1 base and J dropped 3; count of bases not matched to a gene: 4. CDR1 and CDR2 from the germline V gene are LGHNT and FRNRAP. CDR3 coding DNA: TGTGCTAGTGGTTTGGCCCTGGGACAGGGGGACACTGAAGCTTTCTTT. This codes for CASGLALGQGDTEAFF.

The chain carries TRBV18 and TRBJ1-2; 9 positions match TRBD1. Germline CDR1 KGHSH, CDR2 LQKENI. The J segment lost 6 bases and the V segment lost 5 bases, leaving 1 base of the junction unmatched. There are 12 residues in the CDR3. This CDR3 reads CASSGDRDGYTF. CDR3 nucleotides: TGTGCCAGCTCAGGGGACAGGGATGGCTACACCTTC.

V and J are TRBV7-9 and TRBJ2-7, with 7 bases matching TRBD2. The trim removed 1 base at V and 6 bases at J, leaving 3 bases unmatched. Germline loops: CDR1 SEHNR, CDR2 FQNEAQ (reference sequence). The CDR3 is 13 residues long. As DNA, the CDR3 is TGTGCCAGCAGCTTAGAGGCTAGCGGCGAGCAGTACTTC. Amino acids: CASSLEASGEQYF. Together with reference TRBV7-9 and TRBJ2-7, the CDR3 gives the full variable domain: DTGVSQNPRHKITKRGQNVTFRCDPISEHNRLYWYRQTLGQGPEFLTYFQNEAQLEKSRLLSDRFSAERPKGSFSTLEIQRTEQGDSAMYLCASSLEASGEQYFGPGTRLTVT.

The chain carries TRBV2 and TRBJ2-2; 7 bases map to TRBD2. With 7 bases clipped from V and 6 bases from J, the junction kept 5 bases outside the gene matches. The germline V gene has CDR1 SNHLY and CDR2 FYNNEI. This CDR3 has 13 amino acids. Here the CDR3 DNA reads TGTGCCAGCACCCTGGGAGGGTCCGGGGAGCTGTTTTTT. It yields the protein CASTLGGSGELFF.

This chain connects TRBV6-6 to TRBJ2-3; 10 bases line up with TRBD2. The J segment lost 7 bases and the V segment lost 2 bases, leaving 9 bases of the junction unmatched. CDR3 size: 16 residues. Germline CDR1 is MNHNY and CDR2 is SVGAGI (reference sequence). CDR3 region: CASSYGRAGGQHTQYF. The CDR3 coding sequence is TGTGCCAGCAGTTACGGTCGAGCGGGGGGGCAGCATACGCAGTATTTT.

The chain carries TRBV7-8 and TRBJ2-7, with 9 positions matching TRBD1. The CDR3 runs to 15 residues. Looked up from germline, CDR1 is SGHVS and CDR2 is FQNEAQ. The ends lost 4 bases at V and 4 bases at J; junction bases unmatched: 8. CDR3 region: CASSYPGQGLYEQYF. In DNA form, the CDR3 reads TGTGCCAGCAGCTACCCGGGACAGGGACTTTACGAGCAGTACTTC.

The chain has TRBV23-1 and TRBJ2-2; 7 bases agree with TRBD1. TRBV23-1 is an ORF; its function is uncertain. The CDR3 loop spans 19 amino acids. V trimming: 0 bases; J trimming: 5 bases; junction bases outside the gene matches: 15. CDR3 sequence: CASSQSGWFWNRGTGELFF. The CDR3 region has the DNA TGCGCCAGCAGTCAATCGGGCTGGTTTTGGAACAGGGGAACCGGGGAGCTGTTTTTT.

The chain recombines TRBV27 with TRBJ1-2; D might be TRBD1 (6 bases). This CDR3 is 15 amino acids long. Trimming took off 10 bases at V and 7 bases at J, with 25 bases between the two ends. Germline V gives CDR1 MNHEY, CDR2 SMNVEV (reference sequence). CDR3 sequence (DNA): TGTGCCACACGTGGAACCCGACAGGCGGCGCTTGGCTACACCTTC. This encodes CATRGTRQAALGYTF.

The chain carries TRBV21-1 and TRBJ1-5; TRBD1, the table's D call, lacks a check against the DNA. TRBV21-1 is reported as a pseudogene. This CDR3 is 19 amino acids long. The chain's CDR3 is CASSLPGTGYPRGAQPQHF. The CDR3 DNA reads as TGTGCCAGCTCGCTTCCCGGGACAGGGTACCCTCGAGGGGCTCAGCCCCAGCATTTT.

The rearrangement uses TRBV18 and TRBJ2-2; 7 bases map to TRBD2. The CDR3 sequence is 16 residues long. Trimming removed 3 bases from V and 9 bases from J; junction bases left unmatched: 13. From germline, CDR1 is KGHSH and CDR2 LQKENI. The CDR3, as DNA: TGTGCCAGCTCACCCGGGGTAGCGGGTCCAGAGAGGGAGCTGTTTTTT. It translates to CASSPGVAGPERELFF.

V and J are TRBV5-1 and TRBJ2-5, with D possibly matching TRBD1 (6 bases). The CDR3 has 14 residues. Germline lookup yields CDR1 SGHRS and CDR2 YFSETQ. V gave up 2 bases and J gave up 5 bases, with 13 bases separating them. In DNA form, the CDR3 reads TGCGCCAGCAGCTTCACAGGGATAGGCGAGACCCAGTACTTC. Encoded protein: CASSFTGIGETQYF.